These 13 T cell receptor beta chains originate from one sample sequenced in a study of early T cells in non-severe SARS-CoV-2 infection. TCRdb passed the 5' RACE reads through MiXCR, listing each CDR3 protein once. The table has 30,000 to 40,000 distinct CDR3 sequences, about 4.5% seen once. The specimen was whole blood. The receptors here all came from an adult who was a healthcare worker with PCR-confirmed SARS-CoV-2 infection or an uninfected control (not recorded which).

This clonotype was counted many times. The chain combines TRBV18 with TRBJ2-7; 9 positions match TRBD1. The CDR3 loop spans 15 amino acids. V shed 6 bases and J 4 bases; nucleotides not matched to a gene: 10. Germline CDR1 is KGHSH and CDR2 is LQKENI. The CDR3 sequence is CASSEAGQGAYEQYF. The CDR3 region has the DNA TGTGCCAGCTCGGAGGCGGGACAGGGTGCGTACGAGCAGTACTTC.

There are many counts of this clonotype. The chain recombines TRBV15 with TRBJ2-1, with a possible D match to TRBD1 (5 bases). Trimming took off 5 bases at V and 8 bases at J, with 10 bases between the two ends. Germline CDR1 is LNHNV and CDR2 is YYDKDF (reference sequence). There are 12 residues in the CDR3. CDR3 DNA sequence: TGTGCCACCAGCGCCAGGGTCGATGAGCAGTTCTTC. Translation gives CATSARVDEQFF.

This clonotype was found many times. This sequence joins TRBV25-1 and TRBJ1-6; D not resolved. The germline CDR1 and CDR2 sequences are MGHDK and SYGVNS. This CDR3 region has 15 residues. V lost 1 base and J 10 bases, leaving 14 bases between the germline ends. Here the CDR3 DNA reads TGTGCCAGCAGTGAATCTTCCATCCTGGGCTCACCCCTCCACTTT. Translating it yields CASSESSILGSPLHF.

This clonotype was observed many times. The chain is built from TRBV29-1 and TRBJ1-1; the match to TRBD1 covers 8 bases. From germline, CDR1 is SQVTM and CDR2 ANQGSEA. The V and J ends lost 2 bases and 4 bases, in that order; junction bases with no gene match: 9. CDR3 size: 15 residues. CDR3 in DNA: TGCAGCGTTGAATTTTGGACAGGGATGGGCACTGAAGCTTTCTTT. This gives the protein CSVEFWTGMGTEAFF.

The CDR3 coding sequence is TGTGCCAGCAGCACCTATGCGGCGCAGTATTTT. This encodes CASSTYAAQYF. The chain combines TRBV11-2 with TRBJ2-3; D gene unclear. The CDR3 is made up of 11 amino acids. Trimming cost V 5 bases and J 10 bases, with 10 bases left between them. CDR1 and CDR2 from the germline V gene are SGHAT and FQNNGV.

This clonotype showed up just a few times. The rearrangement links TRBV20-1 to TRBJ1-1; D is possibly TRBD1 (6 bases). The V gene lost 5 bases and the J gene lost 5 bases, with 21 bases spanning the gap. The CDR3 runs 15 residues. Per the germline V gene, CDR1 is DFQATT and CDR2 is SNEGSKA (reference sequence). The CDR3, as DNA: TGCAGTGCTGGACCACAGGGTGCGGGGAATACTGAAGCTTTCTTT. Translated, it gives CSAGPQGAGNTEAFF.

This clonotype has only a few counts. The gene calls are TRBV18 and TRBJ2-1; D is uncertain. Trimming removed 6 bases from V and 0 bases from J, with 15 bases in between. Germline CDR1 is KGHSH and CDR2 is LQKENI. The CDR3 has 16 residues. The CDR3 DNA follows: TGTGCCAGCTCGCCGATGGGCGGAGTCTCCTACAATGAGCAGTTCTTC. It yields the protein CASSPMGGVSYNEQFF.

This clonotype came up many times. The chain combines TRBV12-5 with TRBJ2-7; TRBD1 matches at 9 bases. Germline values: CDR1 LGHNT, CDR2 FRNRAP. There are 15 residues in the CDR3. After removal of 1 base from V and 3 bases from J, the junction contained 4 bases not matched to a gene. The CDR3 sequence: CASGLADRGVYEQYF. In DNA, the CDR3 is TGTGCTAGTGGTTTGGCGGACAGGGGCGTCTACGAGCAGTACTTC. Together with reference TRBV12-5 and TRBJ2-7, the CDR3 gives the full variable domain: DARVTQTPRHKVTEMGQEVTMRCQPILGHNTVFWYRQTMMQGLELLAYFRNRAPLDDSGMPKDRFSAEMPDATLATLKIQPSEPRDSAVYFCASGLADRGVYEQYFGPGTRLTVT.

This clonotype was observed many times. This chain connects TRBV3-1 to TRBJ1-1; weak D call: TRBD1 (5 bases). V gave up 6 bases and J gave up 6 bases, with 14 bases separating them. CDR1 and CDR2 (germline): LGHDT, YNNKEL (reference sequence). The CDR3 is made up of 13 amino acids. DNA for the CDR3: TGTGCCAGCAGGGAGCAGGGAGGCCCTGAAGCTTTCTTT. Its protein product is CASREQGGPEAFF.

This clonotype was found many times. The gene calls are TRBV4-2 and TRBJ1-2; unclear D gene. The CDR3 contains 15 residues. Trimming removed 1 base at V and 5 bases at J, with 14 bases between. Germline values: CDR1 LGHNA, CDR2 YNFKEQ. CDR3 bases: TGTGCCAGCAGCCAAGCAAAGGGTAGGGCGTATGGCTACACCTTC. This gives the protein CASSQAKGRAYGYTF.

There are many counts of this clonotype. The CDR3 sequence is CASSAGQNAGYTF. CDR3 nucleotide sequence: TGCGCCAGCAGCGCCGGACAGAATGCCGGCTACACCTTC. The chain is built from TRBV5-1 and TRBJ1-2, with D possibly matching TRBD1 (6 bases). V dropped 4 bases and J dropped 8 bases, with 15 bases sitting between them. This CDR3 has 13 amino acids. Germline CDR1 is SGHRS and CDR2 is YFSETQ.

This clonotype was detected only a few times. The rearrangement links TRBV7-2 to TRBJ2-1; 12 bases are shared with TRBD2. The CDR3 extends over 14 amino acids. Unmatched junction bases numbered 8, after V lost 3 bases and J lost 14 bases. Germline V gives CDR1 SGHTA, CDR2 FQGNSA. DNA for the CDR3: TGTGCCAGCAGCTTCCCGGCTAGCGGGGGGGTTAAGTTCTTC. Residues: CASSFPASGGVKFF.

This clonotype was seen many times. The CDR3 DNA is TGCAGTGCTTACCGGGACCCTGAAGCTTTCTTT. Amino acids: CSAYRDPEAFF. The chain is built from TRBV20-1 and TRBJ1-1; perhaps TRBD1 as D (5 bases). V lost 5 bases and J lost 6, with 10 bases in between. Germline values: CDR1 DFQATT, CDR2 SNEGSKA (reference sequence). This CDR3 has 11 residues.